This T cell receptor (beta chain) is from a study of post-analysis software for immune sequencing data. This clonotype came up a few times. What it recognizes is unknown. Findings and limits, study-wide: Included in a set of a few TRBV segments more frequent in patients than controls were TRBV5-6, TRBV5-1 and TRBV20-1.

V was cut by 4 bases and J by 6 bases, with 12 bases left in between. CDR3 size: 13 residues. Unique molecular identifiers featured in each of the TCR beta cDNA libraries. Each CDR3 protein gets one entry after TCRdb re-called the PCR reads with MiXCR. This table holds about 800,000 distinct CDR3 sequences, 30% found once. This chain uses TRBV12-3 or TRBV12-4 with TRBJ1-1; weak D call: TRBD1 (6 bases). The clonotype comes from a girl aged 10-17 years with multiple sclerosis. The sample taken for sequencing was blood. Here the CDR3 DNA reads TGTGCCAGCAGTTCTTCTCGGACAGCTGAAGCTTTCTTT. This sequence encodes CASSSSRTAEAFF.